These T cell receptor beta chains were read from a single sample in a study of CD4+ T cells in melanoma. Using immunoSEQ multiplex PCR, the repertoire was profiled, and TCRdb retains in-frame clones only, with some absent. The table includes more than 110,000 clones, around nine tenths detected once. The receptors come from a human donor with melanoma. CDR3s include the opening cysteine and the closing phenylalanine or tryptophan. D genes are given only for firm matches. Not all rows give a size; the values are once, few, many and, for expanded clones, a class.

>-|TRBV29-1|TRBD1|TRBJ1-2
CSGVQGDYGYTF
TGCAGCGGGGTACAGGGGGACTATGGCTACACCTTC
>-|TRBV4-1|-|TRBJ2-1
CASSQEERREQFF
TGCGCCAGTAGCCAAGAGGAGCGGAGGGAGCAGTTCTTC
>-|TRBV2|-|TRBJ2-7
CASRREWREQYF
TGTGCCAGCAGGCGGGAATGGCGCGAGCAGTACTTC
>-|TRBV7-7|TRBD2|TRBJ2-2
CASSSGTSGVGELFF
TGTGCCAGCAGCTCCGGGACCAGCGGGGTCGGGGAGCTGTTTTTT
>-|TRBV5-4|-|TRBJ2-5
CASSLAGAQETQYF
TGTGCCAGCAGCTTGGCCGGGGCTCAAGAGACCCAGTACTTC
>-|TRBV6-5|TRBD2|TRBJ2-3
CASKGGGGSHTQYF
TGTGCCAGCAAAGGCGGGGGGGGATCACATACGCAGTATTTT
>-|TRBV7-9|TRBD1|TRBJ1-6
CASNQGGTDSPLHF
TGTGCCAGCAACCAGGGGGGGACCGATTCACCCCTCCACTTT
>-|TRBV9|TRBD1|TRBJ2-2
CASSAGTVNTGELFF
TGTGCCAGCAGCGCCGGGACAGTGAACACCGGGGAGCTGTTTTTT
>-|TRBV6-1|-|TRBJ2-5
CASTKQGETQYF
TGTGCCAGCACCAAGCAGGGGGAGACCCAGTACTTC
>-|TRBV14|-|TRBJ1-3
CASSLNYDRYSGNTIYF
TGTGCCAGCAGCCTGAATTACGACCGATACTCTGGAAACACCATATATTTT
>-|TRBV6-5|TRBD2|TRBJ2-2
CASDWGGTGELFF
TGTGCCAGCGACTGGGGGGGCACCGGGGAGCTGTTTTTT
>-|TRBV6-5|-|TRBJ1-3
CASSYTGAPGNTIYF
TGTGCCAGCAGTTATACCGGGGCCCCGGGAAACACCATATATTTT
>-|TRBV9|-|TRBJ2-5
CASSLGTMTQETQYF
TGTGCCAGCAGCCTCGGGACGATGACCCAAGAGACCCAGTACTTC
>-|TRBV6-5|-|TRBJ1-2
CASIGTQGDGYTF
TGTGCCAGCATAGGGACACAGGGAGATGGCTACACCTTC
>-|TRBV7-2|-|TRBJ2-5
CASSPRRSAGETQYF
TGTGCCAGCAGCCCACGCCGTTCGGCCGGGGAGACCCAGTACTTC
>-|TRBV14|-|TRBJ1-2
CASSQDFYYGYTF
TGTGCCAGCAGCCAAGACTTCTACTATGGCTACACCTTC
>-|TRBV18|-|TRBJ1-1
CASSQQKNTEAFF
TGTGCCAGCTCCCAGCAGAAGAACACTGAAGCTTTCTTT
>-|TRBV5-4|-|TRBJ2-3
CASSLGTTDTQYF
TGTGCCAGCAGCTTGGGGACCACAGATACGCAGTATTTT
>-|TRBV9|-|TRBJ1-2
CASSVDHYGYTF
TGTGCCAGCAGCGTAGATCACTATGGCTACACCTTC
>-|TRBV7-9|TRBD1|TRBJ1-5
CASSSGQAGNQPQHF
TGTGCCAGCAGCTCGGGACAGGCGGGCAATCAGCCCCAGCATTTT
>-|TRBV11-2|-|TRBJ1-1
CASSLDIWATEAFF
TGTGCCAGCAGCTTAGATATCTGGGCCACTGAAGCTTTCTTT
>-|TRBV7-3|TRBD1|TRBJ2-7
CASSLTGGSYEQYF
TGTGCCAGCAGCTTGACAGGGGGCTCCTACGAGCAGTACTTC
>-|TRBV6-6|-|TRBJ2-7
CASSPDLAQTYEQYF
TGTGCCAGCAGCCCCGATTTAGCGCAAACTTACGAGCAGTACTTC
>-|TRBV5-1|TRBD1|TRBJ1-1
CASSPDRAAEAFF
TGCGCCAGCAGCCCCGACAGGGCTGCGGAAGCTTTCTTT
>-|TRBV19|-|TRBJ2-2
CASRVVSSTGELFF
TGTGCCAGTAGAGTGGTCTCGTCGACCGGGGAGCTGTTTTTT
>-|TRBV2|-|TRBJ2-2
CATVADLAGELFF
TGTGCCACCGTAGCGGATCTTGCCGGGGAGCTGTTTTTT
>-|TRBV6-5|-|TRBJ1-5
CASVPQPQHF
TGTGCCAGCGTCCCTCAGCCCCAGCATTTT
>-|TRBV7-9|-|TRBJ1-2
CASSPWGGRAYGYTF
TGTGCCAGCAGCCCCTGGGGGGGGCGAGCCTATGGCTACACCTTC
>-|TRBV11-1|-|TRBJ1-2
CASSWGNYGYTF
TGTGCCAGCAGCTGGGGAAACTATGGCTACACCTTC
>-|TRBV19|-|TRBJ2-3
CASSPLFTDTQYF
TGTGCCAGTAGTCCCCTTTTTACAGATACGCAGTATTTT
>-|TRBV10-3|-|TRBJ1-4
CAISEGNEKLFF
TGTGCCATCAGTGAGGGTAATGAAAAACTGTTTTTT
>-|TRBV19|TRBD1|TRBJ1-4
CASSGRTGGNEKLFF
TGTGCCAGTAGTGGCCGGACAGGGGGAAATGAAAAACTGTTTTTT
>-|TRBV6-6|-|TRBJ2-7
CASSYYPAGKYEQYF
TGTGCCAGCAGTTACTATCCCGCGGGGAAATACGAGCAGTACTTC
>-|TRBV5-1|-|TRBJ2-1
CASSKTVMNSGILEQFF
TGCGCCAGCAGCAAGACTGTTATGAATTCGGGTATTCTGGAGCAGTTCTTC
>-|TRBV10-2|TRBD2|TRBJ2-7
CASGTSFLLEYF
TGCGCCAGCGGGACTAGCTTTCTATTGGAGTACTTC
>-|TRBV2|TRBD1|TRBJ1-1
CASRDKGQGMNTEAFF
TGTGCCAGCAGGGATAAGGGACAGGGCATGAACACTGAAGCTTTCTTT
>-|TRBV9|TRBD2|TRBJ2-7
CASSVATGGSAVEQYF
TGTGCCAGCAGCGTAGCTACGGGGGGTAGCGCCGTCGAGCAGTACTTC
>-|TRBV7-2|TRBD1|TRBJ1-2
CASSLPGQGARGYGYTF
TGTGCCAGCAGCTTACCGGGACAGGGGGCGAGGGGCTATGGCTACACCTTC
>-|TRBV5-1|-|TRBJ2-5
CASSLTSTGETQYF
TGCGCCAGCAGCTTGACTAGCACTGGCGAGACCCAGTACTTC
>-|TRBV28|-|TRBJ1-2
CASSLAPGVDGYTF
TGTGCCAGCAGTTTAGCGCCAGGGGTGGATGGCTACACCTTC
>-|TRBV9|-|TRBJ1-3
CASSVGPDPRGNTIYF
TGTGCCAGCAGCGTAGGCCCCGATCCCAGGGGAAACACCATATATTTT
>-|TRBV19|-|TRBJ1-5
CASSPREARGDQPQHF
TGTGCCAGTAGTCCAAGGGAAGCTCGGGGGGATCAGCCCCAGCATTTT
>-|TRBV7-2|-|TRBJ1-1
CASSLDGRRVTEAFF
TGTGCCAGCAGCTTAGACGGCAGGCGGGTAACTGAAGCTTTCTTT
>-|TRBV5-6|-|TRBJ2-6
CASSFPDSGANVLTF
TGTGCCAGCAGCTTTCCGGACTCTGGGGCCAACGTCCTGACTTTC
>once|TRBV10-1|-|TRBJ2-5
CASSGDLNQETQYF
TGCGCCAGCAGTGGGGACTTGAACCAAGAGACCCAGTACTTC
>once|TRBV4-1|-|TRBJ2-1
CASSQDSGVVIEQFF
TGCGCCAGCAGCCAAGATTCGGGAGTCGTGATTGAGCAGTTCTTC
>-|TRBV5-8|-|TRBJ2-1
CASSPGLYNEQFF
TGTGCCAGCAGCCCGGGGCTATACAATGAGCAGTTCTTC
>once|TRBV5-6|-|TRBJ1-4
CASSLAGQGPTNEKLFF
TGTGCCAGCAGCTTGGCTGGGCAGGGGCCAACTAATGAAAAACTGTTTTTT
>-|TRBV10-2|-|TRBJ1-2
CASSPGTNYGYTF
TGCGCCAGCTCTCCAGGGACTAACTATGGCTACACCTTC
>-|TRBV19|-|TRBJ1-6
CASSMLQYNSPLHF
TGTGCCAGTAGTATGTTACAGTATAATTCACCCCTCCACTTT
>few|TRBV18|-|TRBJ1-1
CASSPYGADTEAFF
TGTGCCAGCTCACCATACGGGGCCGACACTGAAGCTTTCTTT
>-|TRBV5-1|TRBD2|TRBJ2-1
CASSFTPSGGADEQFF
TGCGCCAGCAGCTTTACTCCTAGCGGGGGGGCCGATGAGCAGTTCTTC